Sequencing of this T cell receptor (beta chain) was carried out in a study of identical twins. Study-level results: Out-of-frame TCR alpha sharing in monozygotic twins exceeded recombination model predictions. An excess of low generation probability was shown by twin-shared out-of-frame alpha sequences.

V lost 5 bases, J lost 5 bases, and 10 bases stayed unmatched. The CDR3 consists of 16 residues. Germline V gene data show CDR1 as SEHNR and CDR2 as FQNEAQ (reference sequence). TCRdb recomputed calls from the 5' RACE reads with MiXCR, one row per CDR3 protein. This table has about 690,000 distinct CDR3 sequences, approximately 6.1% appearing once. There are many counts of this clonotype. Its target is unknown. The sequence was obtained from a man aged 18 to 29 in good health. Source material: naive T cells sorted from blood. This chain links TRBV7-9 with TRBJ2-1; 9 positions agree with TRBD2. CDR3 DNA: TGTGCCAGCAGCCCGAGACTAGCGGAACTCAACAATGAGCAGTTCTTC. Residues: CASSPRLAELNNEQFF.